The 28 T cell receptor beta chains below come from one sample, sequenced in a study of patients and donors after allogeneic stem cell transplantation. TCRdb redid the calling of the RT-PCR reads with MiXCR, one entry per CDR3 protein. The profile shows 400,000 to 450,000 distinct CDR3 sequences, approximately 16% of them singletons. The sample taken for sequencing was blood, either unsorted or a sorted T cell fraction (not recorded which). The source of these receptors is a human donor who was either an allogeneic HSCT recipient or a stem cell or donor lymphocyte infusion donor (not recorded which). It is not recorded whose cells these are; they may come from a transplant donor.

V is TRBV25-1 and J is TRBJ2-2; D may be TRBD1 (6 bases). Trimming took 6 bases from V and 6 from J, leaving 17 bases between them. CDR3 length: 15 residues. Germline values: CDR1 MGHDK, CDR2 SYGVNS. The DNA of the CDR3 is TGTGCCAGCAGCCGTGAGGCTAGGGGGTCCGGGGAGCTGTTTTTT. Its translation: CASSREARGSGELFF.

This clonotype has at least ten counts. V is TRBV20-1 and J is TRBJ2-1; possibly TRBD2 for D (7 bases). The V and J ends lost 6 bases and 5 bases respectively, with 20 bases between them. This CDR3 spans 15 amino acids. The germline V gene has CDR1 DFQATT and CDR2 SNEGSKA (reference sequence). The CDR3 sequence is CSAWGGASVHNEQFF. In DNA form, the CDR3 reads TGCAGTGCGTGGGGGGGGGCTAGCGTTCACAATGAGCAGTTCTTC.

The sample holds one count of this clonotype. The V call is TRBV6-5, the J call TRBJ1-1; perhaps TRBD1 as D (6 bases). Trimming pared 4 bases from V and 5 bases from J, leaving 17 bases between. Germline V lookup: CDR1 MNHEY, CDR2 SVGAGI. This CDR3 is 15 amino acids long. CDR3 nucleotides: TGTGCCAGCAGTTTTACAGGGAAGGGGAGGACTGAAGCTTTCTTT. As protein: CASSFTGKGRTEAFF.

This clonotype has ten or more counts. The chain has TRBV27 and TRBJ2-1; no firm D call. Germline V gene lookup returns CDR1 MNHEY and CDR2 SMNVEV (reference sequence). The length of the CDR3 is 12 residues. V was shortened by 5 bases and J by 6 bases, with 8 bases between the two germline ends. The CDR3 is CASSEKGNEQFF. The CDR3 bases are TGTGCCAGCAGTGAAAAAGGCAATGAGCAGTTCTTC.

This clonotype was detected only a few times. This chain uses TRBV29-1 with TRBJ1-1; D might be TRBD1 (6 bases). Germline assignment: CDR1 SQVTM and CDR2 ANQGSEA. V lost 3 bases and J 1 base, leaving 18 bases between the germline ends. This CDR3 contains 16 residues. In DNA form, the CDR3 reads TGCAGCGTTGATGGGAAATGGACAGTTCGGAACACTGAAGCTTTCTTT. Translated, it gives CSVDGKWTVRNTEAFF.

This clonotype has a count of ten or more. The CDR3 region has the DNA TGTGCCAGCAGTTTTGAGCTAGCGGGATCCCTACGAAGGGGGCAGTACTTC. Amino acids: CASSFELAGSLRRGQYF. This chain uses TRBV12-3 or TRBV12-4 with TRBJ2-7; 9 bases are a match to TRBD2. This CDR3 contains 17 residues. V lost 3 bases to trimming and J lost 9 bases; unmatched junction nucleotides: 18.

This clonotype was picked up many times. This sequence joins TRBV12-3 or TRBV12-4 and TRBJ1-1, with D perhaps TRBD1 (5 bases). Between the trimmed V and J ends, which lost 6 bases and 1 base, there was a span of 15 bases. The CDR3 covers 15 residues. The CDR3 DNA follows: TGTGCCAGCAGCCCCTCTCTGGGGCAGAACACTGAAGCTTTCTTT. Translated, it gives CASSPSLGQNTEAFF.

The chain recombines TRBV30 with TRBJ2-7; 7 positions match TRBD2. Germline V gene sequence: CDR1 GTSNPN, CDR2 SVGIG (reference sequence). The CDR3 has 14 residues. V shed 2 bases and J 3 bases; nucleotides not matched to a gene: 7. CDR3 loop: CAWSRVGGIYEQYF. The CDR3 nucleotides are TGTGCCTGGAGTAGAGTGGGGGGGATCTACGAGCAGTACTTC. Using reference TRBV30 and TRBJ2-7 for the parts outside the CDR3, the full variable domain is SQTIHQWPATLVQPVGSPLSLECTVEGTSNPNLYWYRQAAGRGLQLLFYSVGIGQISSEVPQNLSASRPQDRQFILSSKKLLLSDSGFYLCAWSRVGGIYEQYFGPGTRLTVT.

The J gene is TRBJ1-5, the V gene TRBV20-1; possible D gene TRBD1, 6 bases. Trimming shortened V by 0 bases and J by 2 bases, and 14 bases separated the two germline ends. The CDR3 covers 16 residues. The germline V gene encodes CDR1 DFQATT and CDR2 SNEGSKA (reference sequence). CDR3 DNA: TGCAGTGCTAGAGATCTAACAGGGAGGGGCAATCAGCCCCAGCATTTT. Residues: CSARDLTGRGNQPQHF.

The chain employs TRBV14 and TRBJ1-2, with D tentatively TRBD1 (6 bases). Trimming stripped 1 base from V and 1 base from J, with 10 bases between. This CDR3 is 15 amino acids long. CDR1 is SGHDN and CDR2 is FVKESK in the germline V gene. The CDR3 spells CASSQGGGRNYGYTF. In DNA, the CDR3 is TGTGCCAGCAGCCAAGGTGGGGGGCGTAACTATGGCTACACCTTC.

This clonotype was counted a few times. This chain's CDR3 is CASSQDKDSSNVSNQPQHF. In DNA, the CDR3 is TGCGCCAGCAGCCAAGATAAGGACAGTAGCAACGTAAGCAATCAGCCCCAGCATTTT. The V and J genes are TRBV4-1 and TRBJ1-5; tentatively, D is TRBD1 (6 bases). The V and J ends lost 0 bases and 1 base respectively, with 19 bases between them. The CDR3 runs to 19 residues. CDR1 MGHRA and CDR2 YSYEKL come from the germline V gene.

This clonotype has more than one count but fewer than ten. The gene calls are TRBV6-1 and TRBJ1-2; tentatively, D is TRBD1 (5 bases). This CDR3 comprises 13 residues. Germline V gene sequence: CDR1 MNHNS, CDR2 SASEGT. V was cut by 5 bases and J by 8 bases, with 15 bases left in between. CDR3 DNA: TGTGCCAGCAGTACCGGGACCCGGGAGGGCTACACCTTC. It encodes CASSTGTREGYTF.

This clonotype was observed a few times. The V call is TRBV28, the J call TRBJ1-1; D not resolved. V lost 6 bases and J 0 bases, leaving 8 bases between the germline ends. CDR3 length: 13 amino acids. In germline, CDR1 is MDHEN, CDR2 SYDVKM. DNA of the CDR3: TGTGCCAGCAGCAGCAGGCTGAACACTGAAGCTTTCTTT. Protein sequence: CASSSRLNTEAFF.

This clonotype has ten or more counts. CDR3 DNA sequence: TGCGCCAGCAGCACCGACAGGGGCTATGGCTACACCTTC. Its translation is CASSTDRGYGYTF. The chain employs TRBV5-1 and TRBJ1-2; 8 nucleotides match TRBD1. The CDR3 has 13 amino acids. Germline loops: CDR1 SGHRS, CDR2 YFSETQ. J was trimmed by 4 bases and V by 4 bases; bases with no gene match: 3.

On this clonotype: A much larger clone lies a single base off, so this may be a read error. DNA of the CDR3: TGTGCCACCAGCAGTTGGGGTTCAGACTATTGCTACACCTTC. Translating gives CATSSWGSDYCYTF. The chain has TRBV15 and TRBJ1-2; D is ambiguous. Germline assignment: CDR1 LNHNV and CDR2 YYDKDF (reference sequence). The CDR3 is 14 amino acids. The full variable domain, with the rest looked up from reference TRBV15 and TRBJ1-2, is DAMVIQNPRYQVTQFGKPVTLSCSQTLNHNVMYWYQQKSSQAPKLLFHYYDKDFNNEADTPDNFQSRRPNTSFCFLDIRSPGLGDTAMYLCATSSWGSDYCYTFGSGTRLTVV.

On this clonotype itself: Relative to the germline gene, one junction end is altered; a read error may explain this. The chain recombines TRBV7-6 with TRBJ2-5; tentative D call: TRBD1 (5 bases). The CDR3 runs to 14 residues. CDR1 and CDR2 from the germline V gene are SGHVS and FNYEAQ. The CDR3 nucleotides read TGTGCCAGCAGCGGAGCCGACAGCCAAGGGACCCAGTACTTC. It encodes CASSGADSQGTQYF.

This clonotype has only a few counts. CDR3 protein: CASSLSPGNPYEQYF. CDR3 coding DNA: TGTGCCAGCAGTTTATCGCCAGGGAATCCCTACGAGCAGTACTTC. This chain joins TRBV27 and TRBJ2-7; D possibly corresponds to TRBD1 (5 bases). V dropped 0 bases and J dropped 2 bases, with 11 bases sitting between them. Germline CDR1 is MNHEY and CDR2 is SMNVEV (reference sequence). The CDR3 is 15 amino acids.

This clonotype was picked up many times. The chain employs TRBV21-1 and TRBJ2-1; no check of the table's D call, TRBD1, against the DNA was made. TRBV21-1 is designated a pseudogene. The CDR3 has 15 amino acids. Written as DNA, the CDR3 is TGTGCCAGCAGCAAAGTGGAGACAGGTCACAATGAGCAGTTCTTC. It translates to CASSKVETGHNEQFF.

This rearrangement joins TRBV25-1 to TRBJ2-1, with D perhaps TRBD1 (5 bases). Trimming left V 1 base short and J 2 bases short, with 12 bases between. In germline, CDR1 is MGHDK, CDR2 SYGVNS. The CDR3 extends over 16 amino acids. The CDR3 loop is CASSESGRVTYNEQFF. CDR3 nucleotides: TGTGCCAGCAGTGAATCCGGCAGGGTAACCTACAATGAGCAGTTCTTC.

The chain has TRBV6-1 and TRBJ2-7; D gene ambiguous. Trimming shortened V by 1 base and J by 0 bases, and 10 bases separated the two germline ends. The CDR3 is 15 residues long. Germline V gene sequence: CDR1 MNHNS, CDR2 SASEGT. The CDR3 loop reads CASSEGGRSSYEQYF. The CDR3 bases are TGTGCCAGCAGTGAAGGCGGCAGAAGCTCCTACGAGCAGTACTTC.

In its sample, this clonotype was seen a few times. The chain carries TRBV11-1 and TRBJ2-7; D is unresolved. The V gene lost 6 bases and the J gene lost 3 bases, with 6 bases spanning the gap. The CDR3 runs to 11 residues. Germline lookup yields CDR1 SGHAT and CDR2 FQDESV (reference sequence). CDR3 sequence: CASRGFYEQYF. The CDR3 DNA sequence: TGTGCCAGCAGAGGATTCTACGAGCAGTACTTC.

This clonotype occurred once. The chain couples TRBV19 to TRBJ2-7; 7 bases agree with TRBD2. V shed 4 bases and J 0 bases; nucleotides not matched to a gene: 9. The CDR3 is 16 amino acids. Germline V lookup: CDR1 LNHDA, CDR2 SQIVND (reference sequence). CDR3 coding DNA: TGTGCCAGTAGTACGGTGGGGGGGGTGACCTCCTACGAGCAGTACTTC. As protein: CASSTVGGVTSYEQYF. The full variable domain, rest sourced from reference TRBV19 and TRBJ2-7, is DGGITQSPKYLFRKEGQNVTLSCEQNLNHDAMYWYRQDPGQGLRLIYYSQIVNDFQKGDIAEGYSVSREKKESFPLTVTSAQKNPTAFYLCASSTVGGVTSYEQYFGPGTRLTVT.

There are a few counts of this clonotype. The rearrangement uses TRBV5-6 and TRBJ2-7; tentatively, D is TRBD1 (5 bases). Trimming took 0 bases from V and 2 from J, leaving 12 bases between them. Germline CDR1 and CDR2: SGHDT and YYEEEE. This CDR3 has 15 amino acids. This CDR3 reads CASSLGGSTPYEQYF. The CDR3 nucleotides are TGTGCCAGCAGCTTGGGGGGCAGTACCCCCTACGAGCAGTACTTC.

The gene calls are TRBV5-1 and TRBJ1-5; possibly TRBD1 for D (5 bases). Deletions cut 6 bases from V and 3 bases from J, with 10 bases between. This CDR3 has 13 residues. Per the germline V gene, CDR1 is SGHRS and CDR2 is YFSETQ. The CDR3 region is CASKRGDNQPQHF. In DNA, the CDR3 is TGCGCCAGCAAACGGGGCGACAATCAGCCCCAGCATTTT.

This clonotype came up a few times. The CDR3 loop reads CASSLGQPEDTQYF. The CDR3, as DNA: TGCGCCAGCAGCTTGGGGCAGCCGGAGGATACGCAGTATTTT. This rearrangement joins TRBV5-1 to TRBJ2-3; no clear D. The CDR3 consists of 14 residues. Germline assignment: CDR1 SGHRS and CDR2 YFSETQ. V lost 0 bases to trimming and J lost 6 bases, with 11 bases between them.

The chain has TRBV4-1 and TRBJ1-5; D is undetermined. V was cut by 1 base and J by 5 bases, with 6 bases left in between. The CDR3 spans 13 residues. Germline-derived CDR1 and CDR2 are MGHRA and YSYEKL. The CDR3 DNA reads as TGCGCCAGCAGCCAAGGTCGCGATCAGCCCCAGCATTTT. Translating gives CASSQGRDQPQHF.

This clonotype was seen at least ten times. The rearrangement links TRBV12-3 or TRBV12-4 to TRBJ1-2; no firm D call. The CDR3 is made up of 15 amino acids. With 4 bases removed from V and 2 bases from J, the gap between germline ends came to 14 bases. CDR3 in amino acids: CASSYRAPWNYGYTF. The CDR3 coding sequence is TGTGCCAGCAGTTACCGGGCCCCCTGGAACTATGGCTACACCTTC.

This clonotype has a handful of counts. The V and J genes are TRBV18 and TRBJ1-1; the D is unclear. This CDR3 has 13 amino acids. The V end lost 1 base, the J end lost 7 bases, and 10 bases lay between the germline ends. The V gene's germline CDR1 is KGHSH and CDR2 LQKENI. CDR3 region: CASSPQGRLEAFF. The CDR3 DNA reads TGTGCCAGCTCACCACAGGGTCGCCTTGAAGCTTTCTTT.